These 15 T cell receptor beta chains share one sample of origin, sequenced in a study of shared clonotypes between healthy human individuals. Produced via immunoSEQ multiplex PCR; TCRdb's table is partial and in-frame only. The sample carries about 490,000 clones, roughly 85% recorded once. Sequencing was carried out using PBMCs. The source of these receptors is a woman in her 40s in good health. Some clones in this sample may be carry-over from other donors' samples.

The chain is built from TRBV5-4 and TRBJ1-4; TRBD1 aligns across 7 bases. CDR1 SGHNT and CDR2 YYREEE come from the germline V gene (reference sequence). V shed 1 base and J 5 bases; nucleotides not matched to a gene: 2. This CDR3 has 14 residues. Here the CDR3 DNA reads TGTGCCAGCAGCTTGCAGGGGGGCAATGAAAAACTGTTTTTT. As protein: CASSLQGGNEKLFF.

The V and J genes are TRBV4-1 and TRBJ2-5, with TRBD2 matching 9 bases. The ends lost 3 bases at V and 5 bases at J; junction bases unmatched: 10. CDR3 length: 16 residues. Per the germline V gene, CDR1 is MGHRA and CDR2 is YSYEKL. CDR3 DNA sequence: TGCGCCAGCAGCCAGAGGGCGGGACTAGCTATGGAGACCCAGTACTTC. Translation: CASSQRAGLAMETQYF.

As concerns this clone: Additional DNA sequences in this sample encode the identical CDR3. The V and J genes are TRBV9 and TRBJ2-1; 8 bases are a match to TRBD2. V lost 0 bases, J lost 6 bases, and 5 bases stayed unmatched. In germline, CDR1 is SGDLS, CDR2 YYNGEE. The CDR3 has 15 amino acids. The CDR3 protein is CASSVEGTRGNEQFF. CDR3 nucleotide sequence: TGTGCCAGCAGCGTAGAAGGGACTAGGGGCAATGAGCAGTTCTTC.

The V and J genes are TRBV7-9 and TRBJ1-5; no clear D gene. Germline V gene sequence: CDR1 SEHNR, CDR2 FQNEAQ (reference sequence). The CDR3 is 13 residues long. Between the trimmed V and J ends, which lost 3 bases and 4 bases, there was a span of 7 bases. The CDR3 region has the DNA TGTGCCAGCAGCTTTTCGGGAAATCAGCCCCAGCATTTT. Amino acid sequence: CASSFSGNQPQHF.

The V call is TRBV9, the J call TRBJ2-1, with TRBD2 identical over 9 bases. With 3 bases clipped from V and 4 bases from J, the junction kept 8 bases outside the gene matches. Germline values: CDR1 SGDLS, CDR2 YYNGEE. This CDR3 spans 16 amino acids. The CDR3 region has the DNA TGTGCCAGCAGCGCAAGACTAGCGGCCGGTTACAATGAGCAGTTCTTC. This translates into CASSARLAAGYNEQFF.

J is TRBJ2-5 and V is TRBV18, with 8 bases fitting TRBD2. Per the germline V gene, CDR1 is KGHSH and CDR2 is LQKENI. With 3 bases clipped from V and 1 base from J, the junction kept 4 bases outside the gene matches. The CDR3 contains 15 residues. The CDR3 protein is CASSPYSGTQETQYF. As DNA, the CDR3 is TGTGCCAGCTCACCCTATAGCGGGACCCAAGAGACCCAGTACTTC.

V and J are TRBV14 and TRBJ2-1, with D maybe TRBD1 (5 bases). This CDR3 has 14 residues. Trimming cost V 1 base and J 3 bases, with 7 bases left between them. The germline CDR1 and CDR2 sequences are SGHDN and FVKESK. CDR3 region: CASSQVQVYNEQFF. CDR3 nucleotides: TGTGCCAGCAGCCAAGTACAGGTCTACAATGAGCAGTTCTTC.

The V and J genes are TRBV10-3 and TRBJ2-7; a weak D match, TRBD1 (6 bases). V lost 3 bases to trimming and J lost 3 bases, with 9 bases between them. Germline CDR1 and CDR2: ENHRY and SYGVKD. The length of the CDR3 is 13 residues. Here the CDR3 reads CAISESGDYEQYF. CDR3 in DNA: TGTGCCATCAGTGAATCAGGGGACTACGAGCAGTACTTC.

CDR3 region: CASSLGPGWSGYTF. CDR3 coding DNA: TGTGCCAGCAGCTTGGGCCCGGGTTGGAGTGGCTACACCTTC. The chain employs TRBV5-8 and TRBJ1-2; D is unclear. The length of the CDR3 is 14 residues. V lost 0 bases to trimming and J lost 7 bases, with 13 bases between them. The germline CDR1 and CDR2 sequences are SGHTS and YDEGEE.

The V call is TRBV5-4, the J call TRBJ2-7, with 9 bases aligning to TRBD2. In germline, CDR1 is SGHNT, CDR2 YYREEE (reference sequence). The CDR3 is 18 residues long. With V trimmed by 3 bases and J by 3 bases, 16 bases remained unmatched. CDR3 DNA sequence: TGTGCCAGCAGCTCCGGAGGGGCTAGCGGGATCGGGTTCTACGAGCAGTACTTC. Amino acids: CASSSGGASGIGFYEQYF.

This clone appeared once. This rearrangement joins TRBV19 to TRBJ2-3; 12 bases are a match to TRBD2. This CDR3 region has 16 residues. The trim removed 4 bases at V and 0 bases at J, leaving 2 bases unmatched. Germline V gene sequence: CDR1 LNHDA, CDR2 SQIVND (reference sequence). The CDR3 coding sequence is TGTGCCAGTAGTAAAGGACTAGCGGGAAGCACAGATACGCAGTATTTT. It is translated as CASSKGLAGSTDTQYF.

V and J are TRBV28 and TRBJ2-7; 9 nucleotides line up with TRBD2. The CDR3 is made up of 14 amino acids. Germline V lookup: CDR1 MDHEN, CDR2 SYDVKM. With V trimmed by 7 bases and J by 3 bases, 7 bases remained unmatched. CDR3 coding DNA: TGTGCCAGCAAGGGTAGCGGGAGCCTCTACGAGCAGTACTTC. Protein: CASKGSGSLYEQYF.

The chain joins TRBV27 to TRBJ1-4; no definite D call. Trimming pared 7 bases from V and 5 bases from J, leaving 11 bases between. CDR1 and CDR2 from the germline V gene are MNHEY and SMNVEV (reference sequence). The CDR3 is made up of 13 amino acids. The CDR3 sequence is CASTYLGNEKLFF. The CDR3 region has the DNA TGTGCCAGCACTTACCTCGGAAATGAAAAACTGTTTTTT.

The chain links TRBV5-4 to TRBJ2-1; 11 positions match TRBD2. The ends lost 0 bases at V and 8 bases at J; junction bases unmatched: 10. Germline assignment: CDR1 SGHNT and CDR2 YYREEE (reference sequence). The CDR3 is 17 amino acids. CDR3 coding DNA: TGTGCCAGCAGCTTGGAAGGGACTAGCGGAGGGAGGGATGAGCAGTTCTTC. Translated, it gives CASSLEGTSGGRDEQFF.

CDR3 loop: CAWDPRGAKNIQYF. The CDR3 DNA follows: TGTGCCTGGGATCCCCGGGGGGCCAAAAACATTCAGTACTTC. The chain employs TRBV30 and TRBJ2-4, with a tentative D call TRBD2 (6 bases). This CDR3 has 14 residues. The germline V gene encodes CDR1 GTSNPN and CDR2 SVGIG (reference sequence). V shed 5 bases and J shed 1 base, with 12 bases lying between them.